These 11 T cell receptor beta chains came from one sample sequenced in a study of Ad26.COV2.S vaccination and SARS-CoV-2 variants. Assay: immunoSEQ multiplex PCR; the TCRdb copy retains only in-frame clones and omits some. The sample yields 350,000 to 600,000 clones, roughly 87% seen once. The treatment here: 19 received Ad26.COV2.S at low or high dose, single or two shots; several received placebo; per-sample allocation not given. Samples were taken on day 63 after the first vaccine or placebo injection. This material consisted of peripheral blood, taken in a trial of Ad26.COV2.S vaccine versus placebo. These receptors were taken from a person aged 18 to 59 who received the Ad26.COV2.S COVID-19 vaccine or a placebo.

The V call is TRBV10-3, the J call TRBJ2-1; 13 nucleotides align to TRBD2. This CDR3 is 18 amino acids long. Germline V CDR1 and CDR2: ENHRY, SYGVKD. The V gene end was trimmed by 2 bases and the J gene end by 6 bases; junction bases not matched to a gene: 10. Here the CDR3 reads CAISEDGLAGVLSNEQFF. Here the CDR3 DNA reads TGTGCCATCAGTGAGGACGGACTAGCGGGAGTATTGAGCAATGAGCAGTTCTTC.

The rearrangement links TRBV7-9 to TRBJ1-5; D might be TRBD1 (6 bases). Trimming removed 1 base from V and 2 bases from J, with 12 bases in between. This CDR3 region has 16 residues. Germline loops: CDR1 SEHNR, CDR2 FQNEAQ (reference sequence). For the CDR3, the DNA is TGTGCCAGCAGCTTAGGGGGGGCGCCGGGCAATCAGCCCCAGCATTTT. Its protein is CASSLGGAPGNQPQHF.

The chain links TRBV15 to TRBJ1-2, with 8 bases that match TRBD1. Trimming removed 3 bases from V and 6 bases from J; junction bases left unmatched: 6. The CDR3 runs to 14 residues. Germline V gives CDR1 LNHNV, CDR2 YYDKDF (reference sequence). CDR3 DNA sequence: TGTGCCACCAGCAGGGCAGGGGGCTTGGATGGCTACACCTTC. Its translation: CATSRAGGLDGYTF.

The V and J genes are TRBV18 and TRBJ1-5; D is uncertain. In germline, CDR1 is KGHSH, CDR2 LQKENI. CDR3 size: 14 residues. V dropped 3 bases and J dropped 4 bases, with 10 bases sitting between them. The CDR3 spells CASSPAPWNQPQHF. The CDR3 coding sequence is TGTGCCAGCTCACCCGCTCCCTGGAATCAGCCCCAGCATTTT.

The V call is TRBV4-1, the J call TRBJ2-5, with TRBD2 identical over 10 bases. V was clipped by 3 bases and J by 5 bases; unmatched bases: 9. The CDR3 runs 16 residues. From germline, CDR1 is MGHRA and CDR2 YSYEKL. The DNA for the CDR3 is TGCGCCAGCAGCCAGGGAGCGGGGGGGTCTCGGGAGACCCAGTACTTC. Amino acids: CASSQGAGGSRETQYF.

The chain has TRBV4-1 and TRBJ2-7, with D uncertain. V dropped 0 bases and J dropped 3 bases, with 9 bases sitting between them. The CDR3 has 14 amino acids. The V gene's germline CDR1 is MGHRA and CDR2 YSYEKL. The CDR3 here is CASSQDFRVYEQYF. CDR3 sequence (DNA): TGCGCCAGCAGCCAAGATTTCCGGGTCTACGAGCAGTACTTC.

The chain is built from TRBV3-1 (or the pseudogene TRBV3-2) and TRBJ2-5, with 10 bases that match TRBD1. CDR1 and CDR2 (germline): LGHDT, YNNKEL (reference sequence). The CDR3 sequence is 14 residues long. J gave up 5 bases and V 4 bases, and 4 bases lay outside the gene matches. CDR3 protein: CASSRQGAKETQYF. The CDR3 nucleotides are TGTGCCAGCAGCCGACAGGGGGCTAAGGAGACCCAGTACTTC.

This clone was seen a single time. The rearrangement joins TRBV27 to TRBJ2-4; 9 positions agree with TRBD2. Germline lookup yields CDR1 MNHEY and CDR2 SMNVEV (reference sequence). V lost 5 bases, J lost 6 bases, and 11 bases stayed unmatched. The CDR3 runs to 16 residues. CDR3 residues: CASSEPRGGPGNIQYF. CDR3 bases: TGTGCCAGCAGTGAACCGCGGGGGGGGCCGGGAAACATTCAGTACTTC.

This clone appeared a single time. V usage is TRBV29-1 and J usage is TRBJ2-1; D is uncertain. CDR3 length: 14 amino acids. V was clipped by 6 bases and J by 7 bases, with 19 bases between them. CDR1 SQVTM and CDR2 ANQGSEA come from the germline V gene. The CDR3 loop reads CSVPGPSLTNEQFF. Written as DNA, the CDR3 is TGCAGCGTCCCCGGGCCATCCCTAACGAATGAGCAGTTCTTC.

The chain couples TRBV7-8 to TRBJ2-7, with 7 bases aligning to TRBD2. Trimming took 7 bases from V and 4 from J; bases not matched to a gene: 22. Germline CDR1 reads SGHVS; CDR2 reads FQNEAQ. This CDR3 is built from 18 residues. The CDR3 nucleotides read TGTGCCAGCACCGATAGGCCCATAGCCTTGCGGGAGAGTTACGAGCAGTACTTC. Its protein product is CASTDRPIALRESYEQYF.

The V and J genes are TRBV2 and TRBJ1-2; weak D call: TRBD1 (5 bases). CDR3 size: 13 residues. The germline V gene encodes CDR1 SNHLY and CDR2 FYNNEI. Trimming stripped 7 bases from V and 7 bases from J, with 16 bases between. This CDR3 reads CASKGTSYSGYTF. CDR3 DNA sequence: TGTGCCAGCAAAGGGACCAGCTATTCTGGCTACACCTTC.